Only a few counts were recorded for the clone carrying this T cell receptor (beta chain). Its antigen is still unknown. V lost 1 base and J lost 0, with 10 bases in between. Germline values: CDR1 MNHNS, CDR2 SASEGT. This CDR3 has 15 residues. These data are taken from a study of naive and memory T cell subsets. An equimolar mix of two oligonucleotides served as the beta constant-region primer for TRBC1 and TRBC2. Nested alpha and beta constant-region primers with the SP2 primer drove four PCR rounds on ligated cDNA. Ligation attached a single-stranded oligonucleotide with a 12-nucleotide UMI and the SP2 primer to the cDNA 3' end. MiXCR was run by TCRdb on the UMI-ligation and nested PCR reads, yielding one entry per CDR3 protein. The data show about 150,000 distinct CDR3 sequences, over 20% seen once. The study's findings and limits: A few larger clonotypes appeared in naive repertoires, especially CD8, possibly memory cells re-expressing CD45RA. Gini index rose across naive, CM, EM and EMRA in CD4 and CD8. There was no ground truth to check naive and memory subset results.

Sequencing was done on a sample of naive CD4+ T cells from blood. This sequence joins TRBV6-1 and TRBJ2-7; tentative D call: TRBD2 (6 bases). This sequence originates from a human donor in good health. CDR3 sequence reads: CASSEVAGSSYEQYF. The DNA for the CDR3 is TGTGCCAGCAGTGAAGTGGCCGGGAGCTCCTACGAGCAGTACTTC.